Presented here are 25 T cell receptor beta chains from one specimen sequenced in a study of T cells after yellow fever vaccination. TCRdb used MiXCR to reprocess the 5' RACE reads, holding one entry per CDR3 protein. The data hold 350,000 or so distinct CDR3 sequences, with 7% to 10% observed a single time. This specimen consisted of PBMCs, obtained about 41 days after the first yellow fever vaccination. The source is a man aged 18 to 35 who received the YFV17D yellow fever vaccine.

The chain recombines TRBV9 with TRBJ2-1; D assignment may be TRBD1 or TRBD2 (7 bases each). Germline assignment: CDR1 SGDLS and CDR2 YYNGEE. V lost 3 bases to trimming and J lost 2 bases, with 15 bases between them. The CDR3 totals 16 residues. CDR3 sequence reads: CASSEGAAGAYNEQFF. The CDR3 nucleotides are TGTGCCAGCAGCGAGGGGGCTGCGGGGGCCTACAATGAGCAGTTCTTC.

There are a few counts of this clonotype. This chain joins TRBV28 and TRBJ2-7; a possible D gene is TRBD1 (5 bases). Germline V gives CDR1 MDHEN, CDR2 SYDVKM. The ends were cut back, 3 bases at V and 2 bases at J, with 8 bases in the middle. CDR3 length equals 13 residues. The CDR3 nucleotides are TGTGCCAGCAGTTTCGGCAGGGCCTACGAGCAGTACGTC. As protein: CASSFGRAYEQYV.

The sample holds many counts of this clonotype. The chain recombines TRBV4-1 with TRBJ2-1; 10 bases agree with TRBD2. From germline, CDR1 is MGHRA and CDR2 YSYEKL. The junction had 10 bases not matched to a gene; V was cut back by 3 bases and J by 2 bases. The CDR3 length is 18 residues. The CDR3 DNA reads TGCGCCAGCAGCCAGTTAGACATGGGACTAGCGACCTACAATGAGCAGTTCTTC. It is translated as CASSQLDMGLATYNEQFF.

The rearrangement joins TRBV7-2 to TRBJ2-2; 8 bases are shared with TRBD1. Germline CDR1 reads SGHTA; CDR2 reads FQGNSA. V was pared by 4 bases and J by 10 bases, with 5 bases of the junction left unmatched. The CDR3 has 13 amino acids. The CDR3 coding sequence is TGTGCCAGCAGCTATGGACAGGGAGTGGAGCTGTTTTTT. It yields the protein CASSYGQGVELFF. The full variable domain, in which reference TRBV7-2 and TRBJ2-2 provide the parts outside the CDR3, is GAGVSQSPSNKVTEKGKDVELRCDPISGHTALYWYRQSLGQGLEFLIYFQGNSAPDKSGLPSDRFSAERTGGSVSTLTIQRTQQEDSAVYLCASSYGQGVELFFGEGSRLTVL.

V and J are TRBV7-2 and TRBJ2-1, with 7 bases lining up with TRBD2. CDR1 is SGHTA and CDR2 is FQGNSA in the germline V gene. Trimming took 5 bases from V and 6 from J; bases not matched to a gene: 13. The CDR3 consists of 16 residues. The CDR3 here is CASSPPRLAVVNEQFF. DNA of the CDR3: TGTGCCAGCAGCCCGCCCCGGCTAGCGGTCGTCAATGAGCAGTTCTTC.

This chain links TRBV7-2 with TRBJ2-5; TRBD2 matches 9 bases. With V trimmed by 4 bases and J by 4 bases, 10 bases remained unmatched. The CDR3 runs to 16 residues. Germline CDR1 SGHTA, CDR2 FQGNSA. CDR3 sequence (DNA): TGTGCCAGCAGCTACGGGACTAGCCCCCCCCGAGAGACCCAGTACTTC. It translates to CASSYGTSPPRETQYF.

The CDR3 loop is CASSFRDSNYEQYF. The CDR3 coding sequence is TGTGCCAGCAGCTTCCGGGACAGTAACTACGAGCAGTACTTC. This chain joins TRBV7-9 and TRBJ2-7, with TRBD1 identical over 7 bases. Germline V gene sequence: CDR1 SEHNR, CDR2 FQNEAQ (reference sequence). This CDR3 has 14 residues. The V gene end was trimmed by 3 bases and the J gene end by 3 bases; junction bases not matched to a gene: 5. Combining the CDR3 with reference TRBV7-9 and TRBJ2-7 gives the whole variable domain DTGVSQNPRHKITKRGQNVTFRCDPISEHNRLYWYRQTLGQGPEFLTYFQNEAQLEKSRLLSDRFSAERPKGSFSTLEIQRTEQGDSAMYLCASSFRDSNYEQYFGPGTRLTVT.

J is TRBJ1-3 and V is TRBV10-3, with TRBD1 matching over 8 bases. The CDR3 consists of 15 residues. The ends lost 5 bases at V and 3 bases at J; junction bases unmatched: 6. The germline V gene has CDR1 ENHRY and CDR2 SYGVKD. The CDR3 loop reads CAISPDRAGGNTIYF. The CDR3 DNA reads as TGTGCCATCAGTCCGGACAGGGCAGGTGGAAACACCATATATTTT.

This sequence joins TRBV20-1 and TRBJ2-4; 11 nucleotides match TRBD1. V was clipped by 0 bases and J by 8 bases; unmatched bases: 6. The CDR3 is made up of 15 amino acids. Per germline, CDR1 DFQATT and CDR2 SNEGSKA (reference sequence). The CDR3 loop is CSARDYRDRGDIQYF. In DNA, the CDR3 is TGCAGTGCTAGAGATTACCGGGACAGGGGGGACATTCAGTACTTC.

This clonotype has only a few counts. In DNA, the CDR3 is TGCACCGCGACTAGCGGCGATCACTACGAGCAGTACTTC. This translates into CTATSGDHYEQYF. The chain recombines TRBV20-1 with TRBJ2-7; TRBD2 agrees at 9 bases. This CDR3 has 13 residues. CDR1 and CDR2 (germline): DFQATT, SNEGSKA (reference sequence).

J is TRBJ2-1 and V is TRBV7-9; D assignment may be TRBD1 or TRBD2 (6 bases each). There are 15 residues in the CDR3. Germline loops: CDR1 SEHNR, CDR2 FQNEAQ (reference sequence). V lost 6 bases, J lost 10 bases, and 22 bases lay in between. The CDR3 nucleotides are TGTGCCAGCAGTCCTCTCCCGGGGGCGGCTCGGGAGCAGTTCTTC. It codes for CASSPLPGAAREQFF.

This clonotype was picked up a small number of times. The rearrangement links TRBV20-1 to TRBJ2-3; unclear D gene. CDR1 DFQATT and CDR2 SNEGSKA come from the germline V gene (reference sequence). With 4 bases removed from V and 4 bases from J, the gap between germline ends came to 9 bases. CDR3 size: 12 residues. DNA for the CDR3: TGCAGTGCTATTGTTAGCCCAGATACGCAGTATTTT. It yields the protein CSAIVSPDTQYF.

The V and J genes are TRBV7-2 and TRBJ2-1; 16 bases are shared with TRBD2. Trimming took 4 bases from V and 10 from J; bases not matched to a gene: 7. Germline CDR1 and CDR2: SGHTA and FQGNSA. CDR3 length: 16 amino acids. The CDR3 is CASSSEGTSGGAEQFF. CDR3 DNA sequence: TGTGCCAGCAGCTCTGAAGGGACTAGCGGGGGGGCCGAGCAGTTCTTC. The full variable domain, completed using reference TRBV7-2 and TRBJ2-1, is GAGVSQSPSNKVTEKGKDVELRCDPISGHTALYWYRQSLGQGLEFLIYFQGNSAPDKSGLPSDRFSAERTGGSVSTLTIQRTQQEDSAVYLCASSSEGTSGGAEQFFGPGTRLTVL.

This clonotype was seen a handful of times. V usage is TRBV20-1 and J usage is TRBJ1-2; D possibly corresponds to TRBD1 (6 bases). Germline-derived CDR1 and CDR2 are DFQATT and SNEGSKA (reference sequence). V gave up 6 bases and J gave up 2 bases, with 13 bases separating them. This CDR3 has 13 residues. CDR3 in amino acids: CSAIKGVNYGYTF. CDR3 sequence (DNA): TGCAGTGCCATTAAGGGGGTAAACTATGGCTACACCTTC.

This clonotype was counted at least ten times. This chain links TRBV7-2 with TRBJ1-3; D unclear. The CDR3 is made up of 15 amino acids. Trimming left V 5 bases short and J 1 base short, with 12 bases between. In germline, CDR1 is SGHTA, CDR2 FQGNSA. The CDR3 spells CASSLLNWSGNTIYF. The CDR3 DNA is TGTGCCAGCAGCCTCTTAAATTGGTCTGGAAACACCATATATTTT. The variable domain in full, completed from reference TRBV7-2 and TRBJ1-3, reads GAGVSQSPSNKVTEKGKDVELRCDPISGHTALYWYRQSLGQGLEFLIYFQGNSAPDKSGLPSDRFSAERTGGSVSTLTIQRTQQEDSAVYLCASSLLNWSGNTIYFGEGSWLTVV.

This sequence joins TRBV23-1 and TRBJ2-5; 8 positions match TRBD1. TRBV23-1 is reported as an ORF; its role is uncertain. The length of the CDR3 is 17 residues. The CDR3 loop reads CARKSPRDRNFQETQYF. CDR3 coding DNA: TGCGCTCGCAAGAGCCCCAGGGACAGGAACTTCCAAGAGACCCAGTACTTC.

This clonotype was seen a handful of times. This chain connects TRBV12-3 or TRBV12-4 to TRBJ1-1, with TRBD1 matching 12 bases. The CDR3 totals 17 residues. The trim removed 6 bases at V and 7 bases at J, leaving 15 bases unmatched. The CDR3 here is CASSANPGQGAGGEAFF. As DNA, the CDR3 is TGTGCCAGCAGCGCCAATCCGGGACAGGGGGCCGGGGGTGAAGCTTTCTTT.

The rearrangement uses TRBV7-9 and TRBJ1-2, with D possibly being TRBD1 (5 bases). CDR3 length: 14 residues. Trimming took off 5 bases at V and 3 bases at J, with 13 bases between the two ends. Germline-derived CDR1 and CDR2 are SEHNR and FQNEAQ (reference sequence). The CDR3 DNA sequence: TGTGCCAGCAGCCCCGTAGGGGTGGACTATGGCTACACCTTC. This gives the protein CASSPVGVDYGYTF. Looking up the rest from reference TRBV7-9 and TRBJ1-2 gives the full variable domain: DTGVSQNPRHKITKRGQNVTFRCDPISEHNRLYWYRQTLGQGPEFLTYFQNEAQLEKSRLLSDRFSAERPKGSFSTLEIQRTEQGDSAMYLCASSPVGVDYGYTFGSGTRLTVV.

The CDR3 DNA is TGTGCCAGCACCCAAGTGGTTGGGTCTCCCCCCTACGAGCAGTACTTC. Its translation is CASTQVVGSPPYEQYF. The chain is built from TRBV12-3 or TRBV12-4 and TRBJ2-7, with D unclear. V lost 7 bases to trimming and J lost 2 bases, with 21 bases between them. This CDR3 is 16 amino acids long.

This clonotype has a handful of counts. The chain recombines TRBV6-5 with TRBJ1-6, with D uncertain. This CDR3 has 13 amino acids. Germline-derived CDR1 and CDR2 are MNHEY and SVGAGI. The germline V and J ends were trimmed by 0 bases and 11 bases, with 8 bases remaining between them. Here the CDR3 reads CASSYSVSAPLHF. CDR3 DNA: TGTGCCAGCAGTTACTCCGTCAGCGCACCCCTCCACTTT.

The chain is built from TRBV18 and TRBJ2-3; D is possibly TRBD1 (6 bases). The CDR3 spans 12 residues. Germline CDR1 and CDR2: KGHSH and LQKENI. Trimming stripped 5 bases from V and 5 bases from J, with 8 bases between. The CDR3 nucleotides are TGTGCCAGCTCAGAACAGGGAGATACGCAGTATTTT. This gives the protein CASSEQGDTQYF.

This chain links TRBV4-3 with TRBJ2-3, with D tentatively TRBD2 (5 bases). The V end lost 5 bases, the J end lost 0 bases, and 24 bases lay between the germline ends. Per the germline V gene, CDR1 is LGHNA and CDR2 is YSLEER. There are 19 residues in the CDR3. The CDR3 DNA sequence: TGCGCCAGCAGCAGATATCAACCAGGCTCTAGACTAAGCACAGATACGCAGTATTTT. It is translated as CASSRYQPGSRLSTDTQYF.

This clonotype showed up just a few times. This chain connects TRBV5-6 to TRBJ1-1; TRBD1 matches 8 bases. CDR1 and CDR2 from the germline V gene are SGHDT and YYEEEE. The CDR3 sequence is 13 residues long. After removal of 6 bases from V and 6 bases from J, the junction contained 7 bases not matched to a gene. CDR3 in amino acids: CASTGQGAAEAFF. The CDR3 DNA reads TGTGCCAGCACCGGACAGGGTGCGGCTGAAGCTTTCTTT.

This clonotype has just a few counts. V and J are TRBV5-1 and TRBJ2-1; TRBD1 is a possible D gene (7 bases). The length of the CDR3 is 16 residues. Trimming removed 4 bases at V and 2 bases at J, with 16 bases between. Germline loops: CDR1 SGHRS, CDR2 YFSETQ. CDR3: CASSAGDREAYNEQFF. The CDR3 DNA follows: TGCGCCAGCAGCGCGGGTGACAGGGAGGCCTACAATGAGCAGTTCTTC.

The V and J genes are TRBV7-3 and TRBJ2-2; 11 positions match TRBD2. The CDR3 sequence is 17 residues long. V was clipped by 4 bases and J by 7 bases; unmatched bases: 11. Germline CDR1 and CDR2: SGHTA and FQGTGA. CDR3 residues: CASSSRSSGGAVGELFF. CDR3 coding DNA: TGTGCCAGCAGCTCCCGAAGTAGCGGGGGGGCTGTCGGGGAGCTGTTTTTT.